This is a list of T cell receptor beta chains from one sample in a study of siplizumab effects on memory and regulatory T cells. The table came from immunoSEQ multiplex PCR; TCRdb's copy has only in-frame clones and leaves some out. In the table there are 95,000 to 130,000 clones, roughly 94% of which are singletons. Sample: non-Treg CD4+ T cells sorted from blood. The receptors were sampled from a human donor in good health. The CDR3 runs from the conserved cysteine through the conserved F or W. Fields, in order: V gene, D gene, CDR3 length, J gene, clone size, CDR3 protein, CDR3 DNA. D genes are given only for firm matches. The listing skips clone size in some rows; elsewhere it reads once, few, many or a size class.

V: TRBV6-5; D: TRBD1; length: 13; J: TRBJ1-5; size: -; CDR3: CASFDRANQPQHF; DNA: TGTGCCAGCTTTGACAGGGCTAATCAGCCCCAGCATTTT
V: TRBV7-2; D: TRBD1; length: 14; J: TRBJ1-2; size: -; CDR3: CASSSPGQGNGYTF; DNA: TGTGCCAGCAGCTCACCGGGACAGGGAAACGGCTACACCTTC
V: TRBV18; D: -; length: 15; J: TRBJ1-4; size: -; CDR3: CASSPPSGSPRKLFF; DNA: TGTGCCAGCTCACCACCCTCCGGCAGCCCACGAAAACTGTTTTTT
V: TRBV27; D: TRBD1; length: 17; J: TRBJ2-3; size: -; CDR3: CASSFSRDRAKGVTQYF; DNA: TGTGCCAGCAGCTTTAGTCGGGACAGGGCAAAGGGTGTTACGCAGTATTTT
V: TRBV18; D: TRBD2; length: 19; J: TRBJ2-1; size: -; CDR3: CASSPPTGATSGRQNEQFF; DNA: TGTGCCAGCTCACCACCGACGGGAGCGACTAGCGGGAGACAAAATGAGCAGTTCTTC
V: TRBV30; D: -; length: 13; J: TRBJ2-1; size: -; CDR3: CAWTGSSYNEQFF; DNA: TGTGCCTGGACAGGGAGCTCCTACAATGAGCAGTTCTTC
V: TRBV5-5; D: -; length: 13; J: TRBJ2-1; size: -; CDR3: CASSLFGYNEQFF; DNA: TGTGCCAGCAGCTTGTTTGGGTACAATGAGCAGTTCTTC
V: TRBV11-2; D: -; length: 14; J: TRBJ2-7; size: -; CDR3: CASSFSGRGGEQYF; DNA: TGTGCCAGCAGCTTTTCGGGGAGAGGGGGCGAGCAGTACTTC
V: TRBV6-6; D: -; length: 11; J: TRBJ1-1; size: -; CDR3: CASTRNTEAFF; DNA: TGTGCCAGCACTCGGAACACTGAAGCTTTCTTT
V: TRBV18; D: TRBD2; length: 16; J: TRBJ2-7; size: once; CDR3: CASSPLLAGGLVEQYF; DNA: TGTGCCAGCTCACCTCTCTTAGCGGGAGGACTAGTCGAGCAGTACTTC
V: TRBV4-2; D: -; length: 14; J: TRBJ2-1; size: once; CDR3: CASSPTGPLNEQFF; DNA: TGTGCCAGCAGCCCGACAGGCCCTTTGAATGAGCAGTTCTTC
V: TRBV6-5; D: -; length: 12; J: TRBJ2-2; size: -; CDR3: CASSYSTGELFF; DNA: TGTGCCAGCAGTTACTCGACGGGAGAGCTGTTTTTT
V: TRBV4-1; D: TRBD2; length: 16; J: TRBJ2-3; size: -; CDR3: CASSHNSGGAGDTQYF; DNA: TGCGCCAGCAGCCACAATAGCGGGGGGGCCGGAGATACGCAGTATTTT
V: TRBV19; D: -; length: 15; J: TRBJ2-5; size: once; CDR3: CASSRFRDSGETQYF; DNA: TGTGCCAGTAGCCGCTTCCGGGATTCAGGGGAGACCCAGTACTTC
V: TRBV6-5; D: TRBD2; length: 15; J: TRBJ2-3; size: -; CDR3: CASKADGLAPDTQYF; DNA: TGTGCCAGCAAGGCGGATGGACTAGCCCCAGATACGCAGTATTTT
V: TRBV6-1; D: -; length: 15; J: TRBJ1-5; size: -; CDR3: CASSEGGGFGQPQHF; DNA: TGTGCCAGCAGTGAGGGGGGGGGTTTCGGGCAGCCCCAGCATTTT
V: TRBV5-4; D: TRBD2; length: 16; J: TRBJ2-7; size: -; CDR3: CASSKDPGRALYEQYF; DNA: TGTGCCAGCAGCAAAGACCCCGGGAGGGCCCTCTACGAGCAGTACTTC
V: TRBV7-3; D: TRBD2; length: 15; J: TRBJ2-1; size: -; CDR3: CASREGTSGYNEQFF; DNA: TGTGCCAGCAGAGAAGGGACTAGCGGTTACAATGAGCAGTTCTTC
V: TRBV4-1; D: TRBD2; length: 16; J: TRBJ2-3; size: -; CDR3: CASSQGGLARTDTQYF; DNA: TGCGCCAGCAGCCAAGGGGGACTAGCGAGGACAGATACGCAGTATTTT
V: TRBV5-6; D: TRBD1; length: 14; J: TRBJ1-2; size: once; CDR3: CASSQQDRNHGYTF; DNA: TGTGCCAGCAGCCAGCAGGACAGGAACCATGGCTACACCTTC
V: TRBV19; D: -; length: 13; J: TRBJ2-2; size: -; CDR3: CASSIGVSGELFF; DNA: TGTGCCAGTAGTATAGGTGTTTCCGGGGAGCTGTTTTTT
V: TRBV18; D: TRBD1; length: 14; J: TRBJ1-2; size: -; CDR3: CASSAGQVGYGYTF; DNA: TGTGCCAGCTCAGCGGGACAGGTTGGGTATGGCTACACCTTC
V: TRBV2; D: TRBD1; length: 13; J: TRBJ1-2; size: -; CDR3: CASSGDRGDGYTF; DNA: TGTGCCAGCAGTGGGGACAGGGGAGATGGCTACACCTTC
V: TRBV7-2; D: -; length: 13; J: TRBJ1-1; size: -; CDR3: CASRFRQNTEAFF; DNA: TGTGCCAGCAGGTTCCGACAGAACACTGAAGCTTTCTTT
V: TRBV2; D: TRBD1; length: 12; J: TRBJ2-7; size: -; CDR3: CASRTTGHEQYF; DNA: TGTGCCAGCAGGACGACAGGGCACGAGCAGTACTTC
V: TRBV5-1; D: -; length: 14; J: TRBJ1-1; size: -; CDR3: CASSPPGVNTEAFF; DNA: TGCGCCAGCAGCCCCCCAGGAGTGAACACTGAAGCTTTCTTT
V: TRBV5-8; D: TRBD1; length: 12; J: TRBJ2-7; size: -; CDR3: CASSLTGVEQYF; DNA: TGTGCCAGCAGCTTGACAGGGGTCGAGCAGTACTTC
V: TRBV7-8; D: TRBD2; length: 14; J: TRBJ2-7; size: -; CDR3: CASSLLGTSGLQYF; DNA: TGTGCCAGCAGCTTATTGGGGACTAGCGGGCTACAGTACTTC
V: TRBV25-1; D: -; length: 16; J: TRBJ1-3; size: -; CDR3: CASSPNWAGTGNTIYF; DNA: TGTGCCAGCAGTCCGAATTGGGCTGGGACTGGAAACACCATATATTTT
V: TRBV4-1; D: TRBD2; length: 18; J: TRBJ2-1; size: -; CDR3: CASSHRLAGGGGINEQFF; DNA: TGCGCCAGCAGCCATCGACTAGCGGGAGGGGGCGGGATCAATGAGCAGTTCTTC
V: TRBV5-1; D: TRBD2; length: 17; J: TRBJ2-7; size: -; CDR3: CASSAAGTSGTTYEQYF; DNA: TGCGCCAGCAGCGCAGCCGGGACTAGCGGGACAACCTACGAGCAGTACTTC
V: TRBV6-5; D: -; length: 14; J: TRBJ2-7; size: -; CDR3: CASSVTGSTYEQYF; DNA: TGTGCCAGCAGTGTGACAGGTTCGACCTACGAGCAGTACTTC
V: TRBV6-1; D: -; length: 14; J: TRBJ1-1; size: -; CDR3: CASMSRSPNTEAFF; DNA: TGTGCCAGCATGAGTCGCAGTCCGAACACTGAAGCTTTCTTT